One and the same sample provided the 30 T cell receptor beta chains below, sequenced in a study of cytomegalovirus exposure and HLA in healthy donors. PCR used 60 Vbeta primers and 13 Jbeta primers. The repertoire was sequenced with immunoSEQ multiplex PCR; TCRdb's copy has only in-frame clones and lacks some. The profile covers about 130,000 clones, with about 80% appearing a single time and 1% taken by the ten largest. The sample comprised PBMCs. These receptors were collected from a man aged 35 to 55 in good health and CMV-seronegative.

The rearrangement links TRBV2 to TRBJ2-5; 8 bases fit TRBD2. This CDR3 spans 14 amino acids. The germline V gene has CDR1 SNHLY and CDR2 FYNNEI. The ends lost 11 bases at V and 5 bases at J; junction bases unmatched: 13. This CDR3 is CAQGPSGSRETQYF. In nucleotides, the CDR3 is TGTGCCCAGGGGCCCAGCGGGAGCAGGGAGACCCAGTACTTC.

This chain links TRBV29-1 with TRBJ2-3; 8 bases are shared with TRBD2. Germline values: CDR1 SQVTM, CDR2 ANQGSEA. The CDR3 covers 13 residues. Losses at the gene ends were 3 bases for V and 2 bases for J; bases not matched to a gene: 1. The CDR3 DNA is TGCAGCGTTGACGGGGGGGCCACAGATACGCAGTATTTT. This sequence encodes CSVDGGATDTQYF.

The chain carries TRBV30 and TRBJ2-1; a weak D match, TRBD1 (5 bases). Trimming stripped 4 bases from V and 7 bases from J, with 14 bases between. This CDR3 region has 13 residues. From germline, CDR1 is GTSNPN and CDR2 SVGIG (reference sequence). The CDR3 DNA sequence: TGTGCCTGGAACTCCTATAAGGGGAATGAGCAGTTCTTC. Translating it yields CAWNSYKGNEQFF.

V and J are TRBV4-2 and TRBJ1-4, with TRBD1 matching 7 bases. V was pared by 8 bases and J by 7 bases, with 7 bases of the junction left unmatched. Germline CDR1 and CDR2: LGHNA and YNFKEQ. There are 13 residues in the CDR3. As DNA, the CDR3 is TGTGCCAGCGCCCAACAGGGGAGTGAAAAACTGTTTTTT. Encoded protein: CASAQQGSEKLFF.

V and J are TRBV5-1 and TRBJ1-4, with 8 bases matching TRBD1. This CDR3 region has 14 residues. J was trimmed by 4 bases and V by 4 bases; bases with no gene match: 3. CDR1 is SGHRS, CDR2 YFSETQ, per germline. CDR3 residues: CASSQDRVNEKLFF. The CDR3 DNA reads TGCGCCAGCAGCCAGGACAGGGTTAATGAAAAACTGTTTTTT.

The chain joins TRBV7-6 to TRBJ1-1; TRBD1 aligns across 8 bases. The length of the CDR3 is 13 residues. CDR1 is SGHVS, CDR2 FNYEAQ, per germline. With 4 bases clipped from V and 4 bases from J, the junction kept 2 bases outside the gene matches. CDR3 coding DNA: TGTGCCAGCAGCTCACAGGGGGGCACTGAAGCTTTCTTT. Translation gives CASSSQGGTEAFF.

The chain recombines TRBV6-5 with TRBJ1-1; D is unclear. V shed 7 bases and J shed 5 bases, with 14 bases lying between them. CDR1 and CDR2 from the germline V gene are MNHEY and SVGAGI. CDR3 length equals 13 residues. CDR3 DNA: TGTGCCAGCACGGACGGAGGGAGGACTGAAGCTTTCTTT. Translating gives CASTDGGRTEAFF.

The CDR3 nucleotides read TGTGCCAGCAGTCGTATGGGACAGGGTAACACCATATATTTT. Its protein product is CASSRMGQGNTIYF. V is TRBV6-5 and J is TRBJ1-3; TRBD1 matches 9 bases. There are 14 residues in the CDR3. V lost 5 bases to trimming and J lost 7 bases; unmatched junction nucleotides: 6. CDR1 is MNHEY, CDR2 SVGAGI, per germline.

The chain employs TRBV6-1 and TRBJ2-7, with a tentative D call TRBD1 (5 bases). V was cut by 1 base and J by 2 bases, with 12 bases left in between. The CDR3 has 15 amino acids. Looked up from germline, CDR1 is MNHNS and CDR2 is SASEGT. The CDR3 loop is CASSEGPGNTYEQYF. The CDR3 DNA sequence: TGTGCCAGCAGTGAAGGTCCAGGGAATACCTACGAGCAGTACTTC.

V is TRBV12-5 and J is TRBJ1-1; D is uncertain. The CDR3 runs 13 residues. Germline loops: CDR1 LGHNT, CDR2 FRNRAP. Between the trimmed V and J ends, which lost 1 base and 3 bases, there was a span of 6 bases. The CDR3 DNA sequence: TGTGCTAGTGGTTTGGGGGGAGACACTGAAGCTTTCTTT. Protein product: CASGLGGDTEAFF.

This chain uses TRBV9 with TRBJ2-7; 13 bases are a match to TRBD2. This CDR3 is built from 19 residues. The J segment lost 6 bases and the V segment lost 4 bases, leaving 19 bases of the junction unmatched. Germline V CDR1 and CDR2: SGDLS, YYNGEE. CDR3: CASSTSGTSGTTYEAEQYF. In DNA, the CDR3 is TGTGCCAGCAGCACGTCCGGGACTAGCGGGACTACCTACGAGGCCGAGCAGTACTTC.

This clone was observed a handful of times. This sequence joins TRBV5-1 and TRBJ1-6; no clear D gene. The V gene lost 5 bases and the J gene lost 7 bases, with 13 bases spanning the gap. The germline V gene has CDR1 SGHRS and CDR2 YFSETQ. The CDR3 has 14 amino acids. The CDR3 DNA sequence: TGCGCCAGCAGGACGGACGGAGGAAATTCACCCCTCCACTTT. The encoded protein is CASRTDGGNSPLHF.

A remark on this clone: The conserved closing phenylalanine or tryptophan is absent in this CDR3, likely reflecting a read error. V is TRBV28 and J is TRBJ1-4, with D perhaps TRBD1 (5 bases). The V gene lost 5 bases and the J gene lost 7 bases, with 14 bases spanning the gap. CDR3 size: 14 residues. Germline CDR1 is MDHEN and CDR2 is SYDVKM. The DNA of the CDR3 is TGTGCCAGCAGTGCGGACGGCGGGGGTGAAAAACTGTTTGTT. It yields the protein CASSADGGGEKLFV.

This clone was seen a handful of times. The chain carries TRBV5-1 and TRBJ2-7, with 7 bases that match TRBD2. J was trimmed by 6 bases and V by 2 bases; bases with no gene match: 14. The CDR3 loop spans 16 amino acids. Germline CDR1 and CDR2: SGHRS and YFSETQ. The CDR3 DNA is TGCGCCAGCAGCTTCACCCCCCGCGGGAGAAGTGCCGAGCAGTACTTC. It is translated as CASSFTPRGRSAEQYF.

This sequence joins TRBV9 and TRBJ2-5; 7 bases are shared with TRBD1. The germline gives CDR1 SGDLS, CDR2 YYNGEE. The ends lost 4 bases at V and 7 bases at J; junction bases unmatched: 10. This CDR3 comprises 14 residues. CDR3 in DNA: TGTGCCAGCAGCCCGACAGGGTCTGATACGACCCAGTACTTC. Residues: CASSPTGSDTTQYF.

Here the CDR3 DNA reads TGTGCCAGCAGTTTATCGGGCAGGGAGAACACTGAAGCTTTCTTT. Translation: CASSLSGRENTEAFF. The rearrangement links TRBV27 to TRBJ1-1; tentatively, D is TRBD1 (5 bases). Germline V CDR1 and CDR2: MNHEY, SMNVEV (reference sequence). The CDR3 length is 15 residues. Trimming left V 0 bases short and J 1 base short, with 9 bases between.

This chain links TRBV7-8 with TRBJ2-4; 8 bases align to TRBD1. With V trimmed by 2 bases and J by 8 bases, 11 bases remained unmatched. This CDR3 is 16 amino acids long. Germline V lookup: CDR1 SGHVS, CDR2 FQNEAQ. As DNA, the CDR3 is TGTGCCAGCAGCTTAAGGCTAGGACAGGGTGGATACATTCAGTACTTC. Its protein is CASSLRLGQGGYIQYF.

The CDR3 reads CASSPQGLAGAGGELFF. The CDR3 DNA sequence: TGTGCCAGCAGCCCTCAGGGGCTAGCGGGAGCGGGCGGGGAGCTGTTTTTT. This chain uses TRBV7-8 with TRBJ2-2; 10 nucleotides line up with TRBD2. The CDR3 is 17 amino acids. Trimming at V came to 5 bases and at J to 7 bases, leaving 13 bases not matched to a gene. Germline V CDR1 and CDR2: SGHVS, FQNEAQ.

J is TRBJ1-4 and V is TRBV7-9, with 8 positions matching TRBD1. With V trimmed by 5 bases and J by 0 bases, 5 bases remained unmatched. This CDR3 has 16 amino acids. CDR1 is SEHNR, CDR2 FQNEAQ, per germline (reference sequence). The CDR3 DNA sequence: TGTGCCAGCAGCCCCGGACAGGGATCAACTAATGAAAAACTGTTTTTT. Translation: CASSPGQGSTNEKLFF. Supplemented by reference TRBV7-9 and TRBJ1-4, the full variable domain reads DTGVSQNPRHKITKRGQNVTFRCDPISEHNRLYWYRQTLGQGPEFLTYFQNEAQLEKSRLLSDRFSAERPKGSFSTLEIQRTEQGDSAMYLCASSPGQGSTNEKLFFGSGTQLSVL.

V and J are TRBV5-4 and TRBJ2-5; TRBD1 is a possible D gene (6 bases). Germline CDR1 SGHNT, CDR2 YYREEE (reference sequence). The CDR3 length is 16 residues. V lost 3 bases, J lost 1 base, and 16 bases lay in between. The CDR3 protein is CASSSNPDSTQETQYF. The CDR3 nucleotides read TGTGCCAGCAGCTCGAACCCGGACAGTACCCAAGAGACCCAGTACTTC.

The rearrangement joins TRBV7-2 to TRBJ2-3; 16 bases map to TRBD2. Germline CDR1 is SGHTA and CDR2 is FQGNSA. V trimming: 5 bases; J trimming: 4 bases; junction bases outside the gene matches: 3. The CDR3 is 16 amino acids. CDR3 sequence reads: CASSRGLAGGPDTQYF. CDR3 sequence (DNA): TGTGCCAGCAGCCGGGGACTAGCGGGAGGGCCAGATACGCAGTATTTT.

The V call is TRBV4-2, the J call TRBJ2-1; TRBD2 matches at 7 bases. The CDR3 has 16 residues. Germline V lookup: CDR1 LGHNA, CDR2 YNFKEQ. Trimming took 0 bases from V and 2 from J; bases not matched to a gene: 4. The CDR3 here is CASSQEPGLPYNEQFF. DNA of the CDR3: TGTGCCAGCAGCCAAGAACCGGGACTACCCTACAATGAGCAGTTCTTC.

This chain links TRBV6-5 with TRBJ1-2; 8 nucleotides match TRBD1. The length of the CDR3 is 15 residues. Losses at the gene ends were 5 bases for V and 4 bases for J; bases not matched to a gene: 9. Germline V lookup: CDR1 MNHEY, CDR2 SVGAGI. CDR3 loop: CASSLSGQAAYGYTF. The CDR3, as DNA: TGTGCCAGCAGTCTCTCGGGACAGGCTGCCTATGGCTACACCTTC.

This sequence joins TRBV7-8 and TRBJ1-5; 9 nucleotides agree with TRBD1. The V and J ends lost 2 bases and 2 bases, in that order; junction bases with no gene match: 4. This CDR3 has 16 amino acids. Germline CDR1 and CDR2: SGHVS and FQNEAQ. The CDR3 region has the DNA TGTGCCAGCAGCTTAAGTACAGGGGGCGGCAATCAGCCCCAGCATTTT. It is translated as CASSLSTGGGNQPQHF. Full variable domain (rest looked up from reference TRBV7-8 and TRBJ1-5): GAGVSQSPRYKVAKRGQDVALRCDPISGHVSLFWYQQALGQGPEFLTYFQNEAQLDKSGLPSDRFFAERPEGSVSTLKIQRTQQEDSAVYLCASSLSTGGGNQPQHFGDGTRLSIL.

The chain has TRBV2 and TRBJ2-5, with a tentative D call TRBD1 (6 bases). This CDR3 spans 13 amino acids. The germline V and J ends were trimmed by 7 bases and 1 base, with 10 bases remaining between them. Germline CDR1 and CDR2: SNHLY and FYNNEI. In DNA, the CDR3 is TGTGCCAGCATCTCGACAGGCCAAGAGACCCAGTACTTC. Amino acids: CASISTGQETQYF.

The chain recombines TRBV7-2 with TRBJ2-4, with 9 positions matching TRBD1. Trimming at V came to 5 bases and at J to 6 bases, leaving 8 bases not matched to a gene. Germline lookup yields CDR1 SGHTA and CDR2 FQGNSA. The CDR3 runs 15 residues. CDR3 sequence (DNA): TGTGCCAGCAGCCCCACCGCGACAGGGGGAAACATTCAGTACTTC. Translated, it gives CASSPTATGGNIQYF.

The rearrangement uses TRBV5-1 and TRBJ1-1; TRBD1 aligns across 7 bases. This CDR3 region has 15 residues. The germline V gene has CDR1 SGHRS and CDR2 YFSETQ. V dropped 5 bases and J dropped 0; count of bases not matched to a gene: 7. CDR3 nucleotides: TGCGCCAGCAGGGAGGGACAGTACATGAACACTGAAGCTTTCTTT. Encoded protein: CASREGQYMNTEAFF.

The chain combines TRBV7-6 with TRBJ2-5, with TRBD1 as a possible D gene (6 bases). The CDR3 is 15 residues long. V was trimmed by 5 bases and J by 1 base, leaving 14 bases between them. Germline CDR1 is SGHVS and CDR2 is FNYEAQ. CDR3 sequence (DNA): TGTGCCAGCAGCCCTAATACAGGGTTCCAAGAGACCCAGTACTTC. Translated: CASSPNTGFQETQYF.

There are a few counts of this clone. The chain couples TRBV10-3 to TRBJ1-4; D possibly corresponds to TRBD1 (6 bases). Trimming left V 0 bases short and J 0 bases short, with 11 bases between. The CDR3 runs 17 residues. The germline V gene encodes CDR1 ENHRY and CDR2 SYGVKD. Written as DNA, the CDR3 is TGTGCCATCAGTGAGTCCACAGGGAAGTCAACTAATGAAAAACTGTTTTTT. As protein: CAISESTGKSTNEKLFF.

V and J are TRBV10-2 and TRBJ2-1, with 9 nucleotides matching TRBD1. With V trimmed by 6 bases and J by 6 bases, 9 bases remained unmatched. CDR1 and CDR2 (germline): WSHSY, SAAADI. The CDR3 is 15 residues long. The CDR3 region has the DNA TGCGCCAGCAGACCTGGACAGGGGAAGGTCAATGAGCAGTTCTTC. It is translated as CASRPGQGKVNEQFF.